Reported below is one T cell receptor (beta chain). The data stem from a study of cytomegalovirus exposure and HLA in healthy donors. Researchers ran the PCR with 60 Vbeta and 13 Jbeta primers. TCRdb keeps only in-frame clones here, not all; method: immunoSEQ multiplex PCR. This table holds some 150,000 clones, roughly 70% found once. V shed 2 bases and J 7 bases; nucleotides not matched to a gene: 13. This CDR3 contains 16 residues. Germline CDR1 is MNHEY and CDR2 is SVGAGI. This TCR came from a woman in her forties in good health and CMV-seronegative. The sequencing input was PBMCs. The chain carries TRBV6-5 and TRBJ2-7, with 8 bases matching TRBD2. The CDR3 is CASSYTGTSSAGEQYF. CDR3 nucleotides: TGTGCCAGCAGTTACACCGGGACTAGTTCCGCGGGGGAGCAGTACTTC.